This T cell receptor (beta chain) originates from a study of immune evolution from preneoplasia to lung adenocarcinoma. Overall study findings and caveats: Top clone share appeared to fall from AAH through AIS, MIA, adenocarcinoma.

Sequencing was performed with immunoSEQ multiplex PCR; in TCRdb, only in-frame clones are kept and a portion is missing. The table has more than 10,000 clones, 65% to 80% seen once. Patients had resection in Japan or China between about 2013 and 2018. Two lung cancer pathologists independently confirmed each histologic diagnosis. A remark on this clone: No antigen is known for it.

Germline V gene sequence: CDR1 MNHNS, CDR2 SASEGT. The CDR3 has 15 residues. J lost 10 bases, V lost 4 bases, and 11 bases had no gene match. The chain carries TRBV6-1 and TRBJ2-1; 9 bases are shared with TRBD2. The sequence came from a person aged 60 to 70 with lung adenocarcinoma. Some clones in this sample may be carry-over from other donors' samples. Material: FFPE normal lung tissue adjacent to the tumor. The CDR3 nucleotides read TGTGCCAGCAGTGTTTTAGCGGGGGCAAACGAGGAGCAGTTCTTC. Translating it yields CASSVLAGANEEQFF.